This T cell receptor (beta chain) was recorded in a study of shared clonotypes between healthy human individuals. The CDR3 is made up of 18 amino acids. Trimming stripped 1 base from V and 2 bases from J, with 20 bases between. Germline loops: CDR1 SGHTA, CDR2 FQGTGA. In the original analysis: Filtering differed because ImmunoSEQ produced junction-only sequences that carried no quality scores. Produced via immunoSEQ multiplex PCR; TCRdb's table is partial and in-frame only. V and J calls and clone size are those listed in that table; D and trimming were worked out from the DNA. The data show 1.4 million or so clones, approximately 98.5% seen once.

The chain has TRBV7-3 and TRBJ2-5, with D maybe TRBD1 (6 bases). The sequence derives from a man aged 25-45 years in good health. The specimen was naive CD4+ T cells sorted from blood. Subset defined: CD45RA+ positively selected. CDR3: CASSLIGTGHDRQETQYF. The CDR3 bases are TGTGCCAGCAGCTTAATAGGAACGGGACACGATCGACAAGAGACCCAGTACTTC. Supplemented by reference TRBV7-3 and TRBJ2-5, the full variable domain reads GAGVSQTPSNKVTEKGKYVELRCDPISGHTALYWYRQSLGQGPEFLIYFQGTGAADDSGLPNDRFFAVRPEGSVSTLKIQRTERGDSAVYLCASSLIGTGHDRQETQYFGPGTRLLVL.